Below are 28 T cell receptor beta chains sequenced from a single sample in a study of CD8+ T cells in alopecia areata. Treatment in this sample: oral pan-JAK inhibitor, 5-10 mg twice daily. The sequencing template was cDNA reverse transcribed from extracted RNA. Method: immunoSEQ multiplex PCR; TCRdb's copy keeps in-frame clones and lacks some. The sample carries more than 150,000 clones, around 50% recorded once. Sequenced material: CD8+ T cells sorted from blood, taken at week 24, from a patient treated with tofacitinib. The receptors come from a human donor with alopecia areata.

The rearrangement links TRBV5-5 to TRBJ1-4; TRBD1 is a possible D gene (5 bases). V lost 0 bases and J lost 2, with 8 bases in between. Germline values: CDR1 SGHKS, CDR2 YYEKEE (reference sequence). This CDR3 is 15 amino acids long. The CDR3 reads CASSLAGDTNEKLFF. The CDR3 nucleotides read TGTGCCAGCAGCTTGGCGGGGGACACTAATGAAAAACTGTTTTTT.

The V and J genes are TRBV5-6 and TRBJ2-7; the D is unclear. V was trimmed by 3 bases and J by 4 bases, leaving 8 bases between them. The V gene's germline CDR1 is SGHDT and CDR2 YYEEEE. The length of the CDR3 is 12 residues. Written as DNA, the CDR3 is TGTGCCAGCAGCTCCGCAGGTTACGAGCAGTACTTC. This sequence encodes CASSSAGYEQYF.

The rearrangement links TRBV29-1 to TRBJ2-1; TRBD2 agrees at 8 bases. The V segment lost 7 bases and the J segment 9 bases; nucleotides outside the gene matches: 5. Germline V gives CDR1 SQVTM, CDR2 ANQGSEA. The CDR3 consists of 11 residues. CDR3 region: CSAGGEGEQFF. CDR3 nucleotide sequence: TGCAGCGCCGGGGGGGAGGGTGAGCAGTTCTTC.

V usage is TRBV30 and J usage is TRBJ2-1, with TRBD2 identical over 13 bases. CDR3 length: 16 amino acids. After removal of 7 bases from V and 0 bases from J, the junction contained 6 bases not matched to a gene. CDR1 and CDR2 (germline): GTSNPN, SVGIG (reference sequence). The CDR3 DNA reads as TGTGCCTCGGGACTAGCGGGGTCTAGCTCCTACAATGAGCAGTTCTTC. Translation gives CASGLAGSSSYNEQFF.

Only a few counts were recorded for this clone. The chain links TRBV6-6 to TRBJ1-2; possibly TRBD1 for D (5 bases). Germline-derived CDR1 and CDR2 are MNHNY and SVGAGI (reference sequence). The CDR3 sequence is 16 residues long. V shed 10 bases and J shed 6 bases, with 27 bases lying between them. The CDR3, as DNA: TGTGCCACCTCACCCATGGGGTCGGGCAGGGAGGATGGCTACACCTTC. This gives the protein CATSPMGSGREDGYTF.

Note on this clone: The sample has other DNA sequences that encode this CDR3 too. CDR3 protein: CASSYGGSNYGYTF. The CDR3 region has the DNA TGTGCCAGCAGTTACGGGGGATCTAACTATGGCTACACCTTC. The chain is built from TRBV6-5 and TRBJ1-2; tentatively, D is TRBD1 (5 bases). Germline V gives CDR1 MNHEY, CDR2 SVGAGI. V dropped 2 bases and J dropped 0 bases, with 7 bases sitting between them. This CDR3 has 14 residues.

This sequence joins TRBV4-1 and TRBJ2-7; the D call may be TRBD1 or TRBD2 (5 bases each). CDR1 and CDR2 (germline): MGHRA, YSYEKL. This CDR3 contains 13 residues. Trimming stripped 4 bases from V and 2 bases from J, with 9 bases between. The CDR3 sequence is CASSRGVAYEQYF. CDR3 DNA: TGCGCCAGCAGCCGAGGGGTGGCCTACGAGCAGTACTTC.

This clone showed up just a few times. This sequence joins TRBV30 and TRBJ1-2; possibly TRBD1 for D (5 bases). Trimming removed 3 bases from V and 8 bases from J, with 10 bases in between. Per the germline V gene, CDR1 is GTSNPN and CDR2 is SVGIG (reference sequence). This CDR3 comprises 11 residues. The CDR3: CAWSQGGGYTF. CDR3 DNA sequence: TGTGCCTGGAGCCAGGGAGGCGGCTACACCTTC.

This rearrangement joins TRBV2 to TRBJ2-7, with a tentative D call TRBD2 (5 bases). Germline V gene sequence: CDR1 SNHLY, CDR2 FYNNEI. The CDR3 is 14 residues long. V lost 7 bases and J lost 2, with 15 bases in between. In nucleotides, the CDR3 is TGTGCCAGCAATTCGGAGGAGGAGACCTACGAGCAGTACTTC. It encodes CASNSEEETYEQYF. Complete variable domain (other parts from reference TRBV2 and TRBJ2-7): EPEVTQTPSHQVTQMGQEVILRCVPISNHLYFYWYRQILGQKVEFLVSFYNNEISEKSEIFDDQFSVERPDGSNFTLKIRSTKLEDSAMYFCASNSEEETYEQYFGPGTRLTVT.

The chain combines TRBV27 with TRBJ1-6; D unclear. Germline assignment: CDR1 MNHEY and CDR2 SMNVEV (reference sequence). CDR3 length: 13 residues. V lost 3 bases and J lost 12, with 12 bases in between. DNA of the CDR3: TGTGCCAGCAGTTTCCCAAATGGTCGACCCCTCCACTTT. Translation gives CASSFPNGRPLHF.

DNA of the CDR3: TGTGCCAGCAGCTTCGGCAGGGGGGATCAGCCCCAGCATTTT. Its translation is CASSFGRGDQPQHF. This sequence joins TRBV5-6 and TRBJ1-5; 7 positions agree with TRBD1. This CDR3 has 14 residues. The germline CDR1 and CDR2 sequences are SGHDT and YYEEEE. Germline trimming cut 2 bases from V and 5 bases from J; bases unmatched to any gene: 4.

This chain uses TRBV15 with TRBJ1-2; 8 nucleotides align to TRBD1. The junction had 7 bases not matched to a gene; V was cut back by 3 bases and J by 4 bases. The germline V gene has CDR1 LNHNV and CDR2 YYDKDF (reference sequence). The length of the CDR3 is 15 residues. This CDR3 is CATSRDQGARYGYTF. As DNA, the CDR3 is TGTGCCACCAGCAGGGACCAGGGGGCCCGCTATGGCTACACCTTC.

V usage is TRBV30 and J usage is TRBJ2-1; unclear D gene. The length of the CDR3 is 12 residues. Looked up from germline, CDR1 is GTSNPN and CDR2 is SVGIG (reference sequence). V was cut by 4 bases and J by 6 bases, with 10 bases left in between. CDR3 sequence: CAWTESPNEQFF. As DNA, the CDR3 is TGTGCCTGGACCGAGTCCCCCAATGAGCAGTTCTTC.

This chain links TRBV30 with TRBJ2-1; 9 bases match TRBD1. CDR1 is GTSNPN and CDR2 is SVGIG in the germline V gene (reference sequence). The V and J ends lost 5 bases and 9 bases, in that order; junction bases with no gene match: 11. CDR3 size: 14 residues. In DNA, the CDR3 is TGTGCCTGGCAAGTCGGACAGGGGATCGGTGAGCAGTTCTTC. As protein: CAWQVGQGIGEQFF.

In nucleotides, the CDR3 is TGTGCCAGCAGCCCGGGACAAAGGGAGACCCAGTACTTC. Translated: CASSPGQRETQYF. The V gene is TRBV7-6, the J gene TRBJ2-5; tentative D call: TRBD1 (6 bases). V was trimmed by 5 bases and J by 5 bases, leaving 12 bases between them. Germline CDR1 reads SGHVS; CDR2 reads FNYEAQ. The CDR3 length is 13 residues.

The chain has TRBV7-9 and TRBJ2-3, with 7 bases identical to TRBD1. The J segment lost 2 bases and the V segment lost 7 bases, leaving 12 bases of the junction unmatched. The V gene's germline CDR1 is SEHNR and CDR2 FQNEAQ (reference sequence). The CDR3 consists of 16 residues. The CDR3 bases are TGTGCCAGCAAACCTTTGACGGGACAGAACACAGATACGCAGTATTTT. Translated, it gives CASKPLTGQNTDTQYF.

This clone was counted a few times. The chain employs TRBV6-5 and TRBJ2-3; possibly TRBD1 for D (6 bases). Germline V gives CDR1 MNHEY, CDR2 SVGAGI. The CDR3 sequence is 15 residues long. Deletions cut 2 bases from V and 2 bases from J, with 11 bases between. DNA of the CDR3: TGTGCCAGCAGTTACAGGGGGATCTCCACAGATACGCAGTATTTT. It yields the protein CASSYRGISTDTQYF.

In this sample, this clone turned up once. J is TRBJ2-3 and V is TRBV30; D gene unclear. V was pared by 0 bases and J by 0 bases, with 7 bases between. Germline V lookup: CDR1 GTSNPN, CDR2 SVGIG (reference sequence). The CDR3 runs to 14 residues. CDR3 bases: TGTGCCTGGAGTGTGTCCCTGAGCACAGATACGCAGTATTTT. Amino acid sequence: CAWSVSLSTDTQYF.

On this clone: The sample has other DNA sequences that encode this CDR3 too. The V call is TRBV30, the J call TRBJ1-1; 7 bases line up with TRBD1. The trim removed 0 bases at V and 4 bases at J, leaving 2 bases unmatched. Germline assignment: CDR1 GTSNPN and CDR2 SVGIG (reference sequence). The CDR3 consists of 13 residues. The CDR3 coding sequence is TGTGCCTGGAGTGTGTCAGGGGGCACTGAAGCTTTCTTT. Its protein product is CAWSVSGGTEAFF.

V usage is TRBV7-8 and J usage is TRBJ2-3; 10 bases are shared with TRBD1. The length of the CDR3 is 15 residues. The germline V gene encodes CDR1 SGHVS and CDR2 FQNEAQ. Unmatched junction bases numbered 7, after V lost 4 bases and J lost 6 bases. The CDR3 sequence is CASSSGQGRFDTQYF. CDR3 in DNA: TGTGCCAGCAGCTCGGGACAGGGGCGTTTTGATACGCAGTATTTT. The full variable domain, with the rest looked up from reference TRBV7-8 and TRBJ2-3, is GAGVSQSPRYKVAKRGQDVALRCDPISGHVSLFWYQQALGQGPEFLTYFQNEAQLDKSGLPSDRFFAERPEGSVSTLKIQRTQQEDSAVYLCASSSGQGRFDTQYFGPGTRLTVL.

V is TRBV28 and J is TRBJ2-3; D is perhaps TRBD1 or TRBD2 (5 bases each). Trimming stripped 3 bases from V and 4 bases from J, with 14 bases between. The CDR3 loop spans 15 amino acids. Germline assignment: CDR1 MDHEN and CDR2 SYDVKM. CDR3 coding DNA: TGTGCCAGCAGTTTTTATAACGGGGCATCAGATACGCAGTATTTT. As protein: CASSFYNGASDTQYF. Full variable domain (rest looked up from reference TRBV28 and TRBJ2-3): DVKVTQSSRYLVKRTGEKVFLECVQDMDHENMFWYRQDPGLGLRLIYFSYDVKMKEKGDIPEGYSVSREKKERFSLILESASTNQTSMYLCASSFYNGASDTQYFGPGTRLTVL.

Only a few counts were recorded for this clone. The chain combines TRBV30 with TRBJ2-1, with 9 bases fitting TRBD2. The germline gives CDR1 GTSNPN, CDR2 SVGIG (reference sequence). Germline trimming cut 6 bases from V and 4 bases from J; bases unmatched to any gene: 10. This CDR3 is 15 amino acids long. CDR3 coding DNA: TGTGCCTGCACCAACTATGCGGGGGGGTACAATGAGCAGTTCTTC. Protein sequence: CACTNYAGGYNEQFF.

The chain is built from TRBV27 and TRBJ2-2; no firm D call. The CDR3 sequence is 14 residues long. Germline V gives CDR1 MNHEY, CDR2 SMNVEV (reference sequence). Trimming cost V 1 base and J 4 bases, with 7 bases left between them. CDR3 sequence (DNA): TGTGCCAGCAGTTTATGGGTGGGCACCGGGGAGCTGTTTTTT. This sequence encodes CASSLWVGTGELFF.

This clone turned up a few times. This rearrangement joins TRBV10-3 to TRBJ1-1; TRBD1 aligns across 7 bases. The CDR3 spans 13 residues. The germline CDR1 and CDR2 sequences are ENHRY and SYGVKD. V was pared by 9 bases and J by 1 base, with 5 bases of the junction left unmatched. The CDR3 DNA follows: TGTGCCATAAGACAGGGCTGGAACACTGAAGCTTTCTTT. It yields the protein CAIRQGWNTEAFF.

This clone showed up just a few times. The rearrangement uses TRBV5-6 and TRBJ2-1; D gene ambiguous. With 0 bases removed from V and 8 bases from J, the gap between germline ends came to 9 bases. The germline V gene encodes CDR1 SGHDT and CDR2 YYEEEE. There are 13 residues in the CDR3. The CDR3 bases are TGTGCCAGCAGCTTGGAGGTGGGCGATGAGCAGTTCTTC. Its protein is CASSLEVGDEQFF.

V gene TRBV27 combines with J gene TRBJ1-6, with D possibly being TRBD1 (5 bases). This CDR3 spans 14 amino acids. CDR1 is MNHEY and CDR2 is SMNVEV in the germline V gene (reference sequence). Trimming removed 6 bases at V and 6 bases at J, with 12 bases between. The CDR3 nucleotides read TGTGCCAGCAGGGAGCGCGACAGTAATTCACCCCTCCACTTT. Translated, it gives CASRERDSNSPLHF.

The chain has TRBV2 and TRBJ2-7, with D unclear. CDR3 length equals 11 residues. CDR1 SNHLY and CDR2 FYNNEI come from the germline V gene. Trimming took 6 bases from V and 6 from J, leaving 9 bases between them. CDR3 loop: CASRYASEQYF. The CDR3 nucleotides read TGTGCCAGCAGGTACGCCTCCGAGCAGTACTTC.

The chain links TRBV7-9 to TRBJ2-5; D call uncertain. There are 14 residues in the CDR3. Looked up from germline, CDR1 is SEHNR and CDR2 is FQNEAQ (reference sequence). V shed 4 bases and J shed 5 bases, with 14 bases lying between them. CDR3: CASSSPWVVETQYF. The DNA of the CDR3 is TGTGCCAGCAGCTCCCCATGGGTTGTTGAGACCCAGTACTTC.